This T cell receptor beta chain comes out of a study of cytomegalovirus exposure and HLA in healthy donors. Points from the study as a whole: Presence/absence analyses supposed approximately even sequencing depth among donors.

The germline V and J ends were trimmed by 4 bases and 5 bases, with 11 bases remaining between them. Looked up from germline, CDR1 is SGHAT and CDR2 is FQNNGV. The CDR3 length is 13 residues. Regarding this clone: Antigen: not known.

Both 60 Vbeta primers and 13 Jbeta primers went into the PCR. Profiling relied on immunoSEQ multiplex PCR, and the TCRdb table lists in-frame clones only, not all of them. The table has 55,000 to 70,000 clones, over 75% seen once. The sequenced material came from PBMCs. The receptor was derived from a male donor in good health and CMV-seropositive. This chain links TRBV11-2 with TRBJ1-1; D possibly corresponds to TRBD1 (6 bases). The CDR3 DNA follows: TGTGCCAGCAGCTATAGAGGGGGAACTGAAGCTTTCTTT. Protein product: CASSYRGGTEAFF.